The 29 T cell receptor beta chains reported below all come from one sample, sequenced in a study of spatial heterogeneity in lung cancer. In TCRdb, the 5' RACE reads were re-called with MiXCR into one record per CDR3 protein. Of around 110,000 distinct CDR3 sequences in the sample, 10% to 15% were seen once. Noted time point: blood at routine non-recurrence follow-up after resection. Extraction of whole RNA from tumor, nontumor lung or frozen PBMC preceded unsorted sequencing. Here the sequenced sample was PBMCs, taken at follow-up. The source is a male donor with early-stage non-small cell lung cancer.

This chain joins TRBV12-3 or TRBV12-4 and TRBJ1-1, with D tentatively TRBD1 (6 bases). This CDR3 is built from 13 residues. V lost 2 bases and J lost 10, with 14 bases in between. This chain's CDR3 is CASSLWPDSGAFF. The DNA for the CDR3 is TGTGCCAGCAGTTTATGGCCGGACAGCGGAGCTTTCTTT.

This clonotype was counted ten times or more. This chain uses TRBV5-1 with TRBJ2-1, with TRBD1 matching 9 bases. V was clipped by 4 bases and J by 6 bases; unmatched bases: 8. The CDR3 is made up of 15 amino acids. Germline assignment: CDR1 SGHRS and CDR2 YFSETQ. The chain's CDR3 is CASSPRTGAVNEQFF. CDR3 sequence (DNA): TGCGCCAGCAGCCCGCGGACAGGGGCGGTCAATGAGCAGTTCTTC.

This clonotype was counted at least ten times. The rearrangement uses TRBV3-1 and TRBJ1-2; no clear D. Looked up from germline, CDR1 is LGHDT and CDR2 is YNNKEL (reference sequence). The CDR3 runs to 14 residues. Trimming took 1 base from V and 4 from J, leaving 10 bases between them. The CDR3 here is CASSQAGLPYGYTF. In DNA form, the CDR3 reads TGTGCCAGCAGCCAAGCGGGCCTACCCTATGGCTACACCTTC.

This clonotype was seen at least ten times. This chain joins TRBV6-2 or TRBV6-3 and TRBJ1-4; no reliable D call. CDR3 length: 13 residues. Germline V gives CDR1 MNHEY, CDR2 SVGEGT. V dropped 5 bases and J dropped 6 bases, with 10 bases sitting between them. The DNA of the CDR3 is TGTGCCAGCAGTCGGACTGGAGATGAAAAACTGTTTTTT. Encoded protein: CASSRTGDEKLFF.

This clonotype was detected only a few times. This chain joins TRBV28 and TRBJ2-5; D is perhaps TRBD1 (5 bases). Germline V gene lookup returns CDR1 MDHEN and CDR2 SYDVKM. Deletions cut 7 bases from V and 3 bases from J, with 12 bases between. This CDR3 comprises 13 residues. The CDR3 sequence is CASTHGAEETQYF. For the CDR3, the DNA is TGTGCCAGCACCCATGGGGCGGAAGAGACCCAGTACTTC.

This clonotype came up many times. CDR3 in DNA: TGTGCCAGCAGTGAACGTAATTCGGGTACTGAAGCTTTCTTT. Residues: CASSERNSGTEAFF. The chain carries TRBV2 and TRBJ1-1; D uncertain. From germline, CDR1 is SNHLY and CDR2 FYNNEI. Deletions cut 2 bases from V and 5 bases from J, with 12 bases between. The CDR3 is 14 residues long.

This clonotype appeared a few times. This sequence joins TRBV2 and TRBJ2-7, with a possible D match to TRBD1 (6 bases). The CDR3 totals 13 residues. Germline CDR1 and CDR2: SNHLY and FYNNEI. The ends were cut back, 2 bases at V and 4 bases at J, with 9 bases in the middle. The CDR3 sequence: CASSEQGFYEQYF. The CDR3 bases are TGTGCCAGCAGTGAACAGGGGTTTTACGAGCAGTACTTC.

The chain combines TRBV20-1 with TRBJ2-1, with 7 bases fitting TRBD1. Germline V gives CDR1 DFQATT, CDR2 SNEGSKA (reference sequence). Unmatched junction bases numbered 5, after V lost 3 bases and J lost 3 bases. This CDR3 comprises 14 residues. CDR3 bases: TGCAGTGCTAGTTATGGGACAGTCTACAATGAGCAGTTCTTC. It encodes CSASYGTVYNEQFF.

This clonotype was counted between two and nine times. The V gene is TRBV28, the J gene TRBJ2-7, with TRBD1 identical over 10 bases. This CDR3 is 14 amino acids long. The germline V gene encodes CDR1 MDHEN and CDR2 SYDVKM. The J segment lost 2 bases and the V segment lost 7 bases, leaving 5 bases of the junction unmatched. The CDR3 bases are TGTGCCAGCAACACCGGGACAGGGGCCTACGAGCAGTACTTC. Its translation is CASNTGTGAYEQYF. Full variable domain (remainder filled in from reference TRBV28 and TRBJ2-7): DVKVTQSSRYLVKRTGEKVFLECVQDMDHENMFWYRQDPGLGLRLIYFSYDVKMKEKGDIPEGYSVSREKKERFSLILESASTNQTSMYLCASNTGTGAYEQYFGPGTRLTVT.

This clonotype was observed at least ten times. The chain has TRBV12-3 or TRBV12-4 and TRBJ2-1, with 10 bases aligning to TRBD1. The length of the CDR3 is 15 residues. V was clipped by 5 bases and J by 1 base; unmatched bases: 2. CDR3 nucleotides: TGTGCCAGCAGTACGGACAGGGGGTCCTACAATGAGCAGTTCTTC. Its protein is CASSTDRGSYNEQFF.

This clonotype was seen ten or more times. This sequence joins TRBV5-1 and TRBJ1-6; D possibly corresponds to TRBD1 (6 bases). Germline CDR1 and CDR2: SGHRS and YFSETQ. Trimming shortened V by 2 bases and J by 5 bases, and 11 bases separated the two germline ends. The CDR3 contains 15 residues. CDR3: CASSLQGVDNSPLHF. The CDR3 DNA is TGCGCCAGCAGCTTACAGGGCGTGGATAATTCACCCCTCCACTTT.

This clonotype occurred a few times. This chain uses TRBV5-1 with TRBJ2-3, with D maybe TRBD1 (6 bases). Per the germline V gene, CDR1 is SGHRS and CDR2 is YFSETQ. The CDR3 consists of 16 residues. V lost 2 bases and J lost 0, with 13 bases in between. The CDR3 region has the DNA TGCGCCAGCAGCTTTACTAACAGGGCCAGCACAGATACGCAGTATTTT. Residues: CASSFTNRASTDTQYF.

The V gene is TRBV7-2, the J gene TRBJ2-1, with a possible D match to TRBD2 (6 bases). Germline assignment: CDR1 SGHTA and CDR2 FQGNSA. The CDR3 contains 17 residues. The V gene lost 5 bases and the J gene lost 3 bases, with 20 bases spanning the gap. The DNA for the CDR3 is TGTGCCAGCAGCCTCGCGGTCTCAAGGAGGGGCTACAATGAGCAGTTCTTC. Translation: CASSLAVSRRGYNEQFF.

This clonotype was observed a handful of times. The rearrangement uses TRBV13 and TRBJ1-2; no definite D call. Trimming took off 2 bases at V and 8 bases at J, with 6 bases between the two ends. The CDR3 covers 11 residues. From germline, CDR1 is PRHDT and CDR2 FYEKMQ (reference sequence). CDR3 coding DNA: TGTGCCAGCAGCTTACGTTTCGGCTACACCTTC. Encoded protein: CASSLRFGYTF.

This clonotype was detected only a few times. This chain joins TRBV18 and TRBJ2-5, with D unresolved. Germline V gene data show CDR1 as KGHSH and CDR2 as LQKENI. V lost 1 base, J lost 4 bases, and 7 bases lay in between. This CDR3 has 13 residues. The CDR3 DNA reads as TGTGCCAGCTCACCACTAACGGGAGAGACCCAGTACTTC. This encodes CASSPLTGETQYF. The variable domain in full, completed from reference TRBV18 and TRBJ2-5, reads NAGVMQNPRHLVRRRGQEARLRCSPMKGHSHVYWYRQLPEEGLKFMVYLQKENIIDESGMPKERFSAEFPKEGPSILRIQQVVRGDSAAYFCASSPLTGETQYFGPGTRLLVL.

This clonotype was counted ten times or more. The rearrangement joins TRBV6-2 or TRBV6-3 to TRBJ2-3; either TRBD1 or TRBD2 may fit D (5 bases each). The CDR3 covers 17 residues. Between the trimmed V and J ends, which lost 2 bases and 1 base, there was a span of 16 bases. CDR1 MNHEY and CDR2 SVGEGT come from the germline V gene. The CDR3 DNA reads TGTGCCAGCAGTTACACGGGTTCCCGGGGACGCACAGATACGCAGTATTTT. Its protein is CASSYTGSRGRTDTQYF.

This clonotype has a single count. V usage is TRBV12-3 or TRBV12-4 and J usage is TRBJ1-4, with a tentative D call TRBD1 (5 bases). With 5 bases removed from V and 6 bases from J, the gap between germline ends came to 13 bases. CDR3 size: 14 residues. This CDR3 reads CASSPGTWDEKLFF. CDR3 DNA: TGTGCCAGCAGTCCCGGGACTTGGGATGAAAAACTGTTTTTT.

This clonotype has more than one count but fewer than ten. The chain uses TRBV6-2 or TRBV6-3 and TRBJ1-5; D is perhaps TRBD1 (5 bases). Deletions cut 2 bases from V and 3 bases from J, with 11 bases between. Germline loops: CDR1 MNHEY, CDR2 SVGEGT. This CDR3 is 15 amino acids long. CDR3 sequence: CASSYGGGNNQPQHF. DNA of the CDR3: TGTGCCAGCAGTTACGGGGGAGGGAACAATCAGCCCCAGCATTTT.

The gene calls are TRBV11-3 and TRBJ1-1, with D hard to call. The CDR3 is made up of 13 amino acids. The V gene lost 3 bases and the J gene lost 4 bases, with 9 bases spanning the gap. Germline-derived CDR1 and CDR2 are SGHNT and YENEEA. CDR3 nucleotides: TGTGCCAGCAGCTTTTCGCAGGTCACTGAAGCTTTCTTT. Translating gives CASSFSQVTEAFF. Using reference TRBV11-3 and TRBJ1-1 for the parts outside the CDR3, the full variable domain is EAGVVQSPRYKIIEKKQPVAFWCNPISGHNTLYWYLQNLGQGPELLIRYENEEAVDDSQLPKDRFSAERLKGVDSTLKIQPAELGDSAVYLCASSFSQVTEAFFGQGTRLTVV.

This clonotype has at least ten counts. This chain joins TRBV27 and TRBJ1-3; possible D gene TRBD1, 5 bases. The CDR3 has 13 amino acids. Trimming took 6 bases from V and 3 from J, leaving 9 bases between them. The germline gives CDR1 MNHEY, CDR2 SMNVEV (reference sequence). CDR3 DNA sequence: TGTGCCAGCAGCGAGGGGATTGGAAACACCATATATTTT. It specifies CASSEGIGNTIYF.

The DNA for the CDR3 is TGTGCCAGCAGCTCGGGGACAGGGAGGCTTAACGCCCTCCACTTT. Residues: CASSSGTGRLNALHF. This chain links TRBV7-9 with TRBJ1-6, with 9 nucleotides matching TRBD1. This CDR3 comprises 15 residues. Germline V gene data show CDR1 as SEHNR and CDR2 as FQNEAQ (reference sequence). The J segment lost 14 bases and the V segment lost 4 bases, leaving 12 bases of the junction unmatched. Drawing the rest from reference TRBV7-9 and TRBJ1-6, the complete variable domain is DTGVSQNPRHKITKRGQNVTFRCDPISEHNRLYWYRQTLGQGPEFLTYFQNEAQLEKSRLLSDRFSAERPKGSFSTLEIQRTEQGDSAMYLCASSSGTGRLNALHFGNGTRLTVT.

On this clonotype: At one end the junction does not follow the germline gene, possibly because of a read error. The chain links TRBV7-7 to TRBJ2-5; D might be TRBD2 (5 bases). The germline gives CDR1 SSHAT, CDR2 FNYEAQ (reference sequence). This CDR3 is 15 amino acids long. The CDR3 sequence is CASSPDSDGKETQYF. The CDR3 coding sequence is TGTGCTAGCAGCCCTGACTCTGACGGGAAAGAGACCCAGTACTTC.

This clonotype came up many times. This chain joins TRBV29-1 and TRBJ2-5; tentatively, D is TRBD1 or TRBD2 (6 bases each). Trimming cost V 6 bases and J 1 base, with 12 bases left between them. There are 13 residues in the CDR3. Per germline, CDR1 SQVTM and CDR2 ANQGSEA. CDR3 sequence: CSVIWGAQETQYF. The DNA of the CDR3 is TGCAGCGTCATATGGGGGGCCCAAGAGACCCAGTACTTC.

This clonotype was detected only a few times. The chain combines TRBV24-1 with TRBJ1-2; D is undetermined. The V gene's germline CDR1 is KGHDR and CDR2 SFDVKD. The length of the CDR3 is 13 residues. The germline V and J ends were trimmed by 3 bases and 5 bases, with 9 bases remaining between them. CDR3 protein: CATSDPAYYGYTF. The CDR3 nucleotides read TGTGCCACCAGTGATCCCGCCTATTATGGCTACACCTTC.

The sample holds many counts of this clonotype. The chain has TRBV20-1 and TRBJ2-7, with a weak D call TRBD1 (6 bases). The CDR3 runs to 13 residues. Trimming took off 6 bases at V and 5 bases at J, with 17 bases between the two ends. CDR1 is DFQATT, CDR2 SNEGSKA, per germline (reference sequence). CDR3 DNA: TGCAGTGCCTCACAGGGAAGTATCCACGAGCAGTACTTC. It codes for CSASQGSIHEQYF.

The genes are TRBV18 and TRBJ1-5; no definite D call. Per the germline V gene, CDR1 is KGHSH and CDR2 is LQKENI. V lost 6 bases, J lost 4 bases, and 10 bases lay in between. This CDR3 has 13 residues. In DNA form, the CDR3 reads TGTGCCAGCTCCCCCGACCCGAATCAGCCCCAGCATTTT. Amino acid sequence: CASSPDPNQPQHF.

J is TRBJ1-1 and V is TRBV30; weak D call: TRBD1 (6 bases). Trimming shortened V by 0 bases and J by 4 bases, and 18 bases separated the two germline ends. This CDR3 comprises 16 residues. The germline gives CDR1 GTSNPN, CDR2 SVGIG (reference sequence). The CDR3 sequence: CAWSVQGRVFFTEAFF. In DNA form, the CDR3 reads TGTGCCTGGAGTGTACAGGGCAGGGTGTTTTTCACTGAAGCTTTCTTT.

J is TRBJ1-6 and V is TRBV11-1, with TRBD1 matching over 11 bases. Germline trimming cut 4 bases from V and 10 bases from J; bases unmatched to any gene: 6. Germline V CDR1 and CDR2: SGHAT, FQDESV (reference sequence). This CDR3 is built from 15 residues. DNA of the CDR3: TGTGCCAGCAGCTCCCGGGACAGGGGGTTCTCACCCCTCCACTTT. This encodes CASSSRDRGFSPLHF.

This clonotype was observed many times. V gene TRBV11-2 combines with J gene TRBJ2-7; no firm D call. V was clipped by 5 bases and J by 1 base, with 15 bases between them. Per germline, CDR1 SGHAT and CDR2 FQNNGV. The CDR3 sequence is 15 residues long. CDR3 sequence: CASSVVDGGSYEQYF. The CDR3 DNA sequence: TGTGCCAGCAGCGTAGTGGACGGTGGTTCCTACGAGCAGTACTTC.